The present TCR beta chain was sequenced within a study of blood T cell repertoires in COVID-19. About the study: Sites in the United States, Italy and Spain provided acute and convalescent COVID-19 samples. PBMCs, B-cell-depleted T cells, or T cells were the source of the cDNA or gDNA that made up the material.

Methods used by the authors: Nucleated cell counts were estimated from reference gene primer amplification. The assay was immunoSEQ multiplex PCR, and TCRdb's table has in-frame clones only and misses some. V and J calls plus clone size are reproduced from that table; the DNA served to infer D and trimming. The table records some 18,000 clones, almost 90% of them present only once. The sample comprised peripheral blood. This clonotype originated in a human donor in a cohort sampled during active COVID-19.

DNA of the CDR3: TGTGCCTGGAGTGTACAGGGGGTTGGTGGCTACACCTTC. This codes for CAWSVQGVGGYTF. The V gene is TRBV30, the J gene TRBJ1-2; 8 bases map to TRBD1. Germline CDR1 and CDR2: GTSNPN and SVGIG (reference sequence). The CDR3 runs to 13 residues. The J segment lost 7 bases and the V segment lost 0 bases, leaving 4 bases of the junction unmatched.